The T cell receptor (beta chain) under discussion was sequenced for a study of T cell repertoires in cytomegalovirus infection. Study details: CMV infection plus the matching HLA type was flagged by public TCR beta signatures.

The CDR3 sequence is 15 residues long. Germline trimming cut 2 bases from V and 2 bases from J; bases unmatched to any gene: 4. The germline V gene has CDR1 SGHVS and CDR2 FNYEAQ. From the reads, TCRdb called clonotypes with MiXCR, one entry per CDR3 protein. Of more than 400,000 distinct CDR3 sequences in the sample, 26% were seen once. Whole-study findings and limits: Carriers of CMV and the relevant HLA type were discriminated by public TCR beta frequency. HLA-C-restricted CMV clonotypes gave the most frequent clonotype in two of eight donors.

Turning to this clonotype: Its antigen is not known.

The V and J genes are TRBV7-6 and TRBJ2-7, with TRBD2 matching 9 bases. The sequencing sample was made of PBMCs. The receptor comes from a human donor in good health (CMV status not recorded). Some clones in this sample may be carry-over from other donors' samples. CDR3 in amino acids: CASSLFSGSTYEQYF. In DNA, the CDR3 is TGTGCCAGCAGCTTATTTAGCGGGAGTACCTACGAGCAGTACTTC.